One T cell receptor beta chain is described in this entry. This clonotype appeared a few times. This receptor's antigen is unknown. No qualities accompany the bases; no much larger clone lies one base away. Via the germline V gene (reference sequence), CDR1 is SGHNT and CDR2 YYREEE. The CDR3 holds 15 amino acids from the cysteine to the phenylalanine. This entry keeps only the CDR3 DNA: 45 bases, framed from base 1. The germline ends are 12 bases apart after V is trimmed by 4 bases and J by 1 base. These data belong to a study of T cell repertoires in aging, cancer and after chemotherapy (dated by TCRdb to about 2019). The study in broad terms: Donors were distributed across six age groups ranging from 30 or younger to 70 or older, with at least three individuals included per group. The complete dataset included about 8.8 million TCR reads. The study profiled peripheral blood TCR beta repertoires from healthy donors and cancer patients to examine immunoaging and T cell reconstitution after chemotherapy. Alongside fewer than 100 healthy donors serving as a reference group, the cohort included approximately 220 cancer patients, of whom more than 90 had hematological cancers and 124 had solid cancers. In the solid tumor group, the paired samples taken before and after chemotherapy came from patients with brain tumors (glioblastoma) who were receiving therapy based on temozolomide.

Genomic DNA extracted from peripheral blood, rather than sorted cells or RNA, was used as the source for amplification of TCR beta rearrangements. General study outcomes and caveats: In healthy donors, the decline in TCR diversity with age was mainly due to loss of richness, whereas in cancer patients loss of evenness also played a role. In both cancer cohorts, median generation probability rose over the chemotherapy interval, which suggests that the repertoire was reconstituted through rebound thymic output. It was noted by the authors that conclusions about immunological memory after chemotherapy cannot be drawn from the repertoire data. Compared with age-matched healthy donors, untreated patients with hematological or solid cancers had significantly lower TCR diversity and higher clonality in blood.

Multiplex touch-down PCR with a mixed TRB-A/B primer pool was used to amplify rearranged TRB sequences covering the V, D and J segments. Illumina adapters and sample indices were added to the amplicons in two consecutive PCR reactions performed with Phusion HS II polymerase. The amplicons were purified from gel with the NucleoSpin Gel and PCR Clean-up kit and then assessed with Qubit and an Agilent 2100 Bioanalyzer. Sequencing of the libraries was done on an Illumina MiSeq with paired-end, single-indexed 600-cycle runs. Per the original workflow: Processing of the TRB sequences was carried out with MiXCR versions 2.12 and 3.0.5. A clone was defined as each unique CDR3 nucleotide sequence, and only productive sequences supported by at least two reads were kept. Shannon diversity, evenness, clonality (one minus evenness), and alpha-parameterized diversity profiles from alpha 0 to 5 were included as repertoire metrics. Generation probabilities of clones in paired pre- and post-chemotherapy samples were computed with the IGoR algorithm. Using fastp trimming at Q25 and MiXCR clonotype assembly, TCRdb reanalyzed the public sequencing data and kept in-frame beta chains. One record per CDR3 amino acid sequence lists the most common genes and DNA. The V and J calls and clone size come from TCRdb's table, not from the authors' own analysis. Across this sample there are 2,000 to 2,500 distinct CDR3 sequences, with roughly 24% seen only once. The ten largest clonotypes hold roughly 10% of the sample.

The TCR comes from a human donor with a solid tumor. The rearranged chain carries TRBV5-4 and TRBJ2-1, with a weak D call of TRBD1 (6 bases match). Sequenced material: blood. The CDR3 region has the sequence CASSGGVVSYNEQFF. The DNA reads as follows: TGTGCCAGCAGCGGGGGCGTGGTTTCCTACAATGAGCAGTTCTTC.